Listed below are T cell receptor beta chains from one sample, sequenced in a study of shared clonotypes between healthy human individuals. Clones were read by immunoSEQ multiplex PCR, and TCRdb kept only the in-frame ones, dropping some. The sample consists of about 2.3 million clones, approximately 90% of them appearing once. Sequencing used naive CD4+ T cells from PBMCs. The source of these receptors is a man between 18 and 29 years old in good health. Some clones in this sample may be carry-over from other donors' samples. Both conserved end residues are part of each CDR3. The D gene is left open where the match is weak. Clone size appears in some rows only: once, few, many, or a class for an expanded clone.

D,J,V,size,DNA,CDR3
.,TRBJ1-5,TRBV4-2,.,TGTGCCAGCAGCCAAGGCCCTAATCCCCTTTATCAGCCCCAGCATTTT,CASSQGPNPLYQPQHF
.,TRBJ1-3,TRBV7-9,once,TGTGCCAGCAGCTCAATTCCGGACACCCGGTCGGACACCATATATTTT,CASSSIPDTRSDTIYF
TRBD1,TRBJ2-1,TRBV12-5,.,TGTGCTAGTGGTTCTGGACAGGGTAGCTATGAGCAGTTCTTC,CASGSGQGSYEQFF
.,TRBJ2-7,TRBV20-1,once,TGCAGTGCTAGGACCCTGGGTGAGCAGTACTTC,CSARTLGEQYF
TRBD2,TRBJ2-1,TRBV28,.,TGTGCCAGCAGTCCCTTCTACCCCACTAGCGGGAGGGATACACTCCGGTTCTTC,CASSPFYPTSGRDTLRFF
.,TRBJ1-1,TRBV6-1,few,TGTGCCAGCCTGCTATTACAGGTCACTGAAGCTTTCTTT,CASLLLQVTEAFF
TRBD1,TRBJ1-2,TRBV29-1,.,TGCAGCGTCGCGGGGTGGGACAGAGACTATGGCTACACCTTC,CSVAGWDRDYGYTF
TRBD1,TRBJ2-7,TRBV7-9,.,TGTGCCAGCAGCTTAATTGGGACAGTGGGCGAGCAGTACTTC,CASSLIGTVGEQYF
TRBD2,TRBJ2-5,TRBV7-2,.,TGTGCCAGCAGCTTACGGAGACTAGCGGGAGAGACCCAGTACTTC,CASSLRRLAGETQYF
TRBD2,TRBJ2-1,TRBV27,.,TGTGCCAGCAGTTTATCCTGGGGACTAGCGGGAGCACGGCAGTTCTTC,CASSLSWGLAGARQFF
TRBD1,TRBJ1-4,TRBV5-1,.,TGCGCCAGCAGCGGCCAGGGACAGGAGAATGAAAAACTGTTTTTT,CASSGQGQENEKLFF
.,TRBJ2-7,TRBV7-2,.,TGTGCCAGCAGCTTAGGGGGCGGGACACCTTCCTACGAGCAGTACTTC,CASSLGGGTPSYEQYF
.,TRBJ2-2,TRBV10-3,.,TGTGCCATCAGTGAGTCGACAGTAAACACCGGGGAGCTGTTTTTT,CAISESTVNTGELFF
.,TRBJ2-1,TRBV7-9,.,TGTGCCAGCAGCCGAGTTGGGGGGATCACCTACAATGAGCAGTTCTTC,CASSRVGGITYNEQFF
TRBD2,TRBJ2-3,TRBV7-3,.,TGTGCCAGCAGCTTAGCCCCTAGCGGGAGTGGCACAGATACGCAGTATTTT,CASSLAPSGSGTDTQYF
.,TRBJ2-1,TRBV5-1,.,TGCGCCAGCAGCTCGACCGCGCGGACTATCCCATTGGGAGACGCAGGGCAGTTCTTC,CASSSTARTIPLGDAGQFF
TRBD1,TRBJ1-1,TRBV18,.,TGTGCCAGCTCACCGGTTCAGGGGGCAGCTTTCTTT,CASSPVQGAAFF
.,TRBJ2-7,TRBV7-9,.,TGTGCCAGCAGCTTAGATGAGATCGGGAGCTACGAGCAGTACTTC,CASSLDEIGSYEQYF
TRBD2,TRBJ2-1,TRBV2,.,TGTGCCAGCGCGACCGGGACTAGGTCGCTCAATGAGCAGTTCTTC,CASATGTRSLNEQFF
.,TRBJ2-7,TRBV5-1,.,TGCGCCAGCAGCAACGACAGAAACTACGAGCAGTACTTC,CASSNDRNYEQYF
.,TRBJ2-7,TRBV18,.,TGTGCCAGCTCACCACCTCTCCAGCAGTGGCAGTACTTC,CASSPPLQQWQYF
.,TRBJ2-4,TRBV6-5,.,TGTGCCAGCAGTTACTCGTCCCGTCTAGCCAAAAACATTCAGTACTTC,CASSYSSRLAKNIQYF
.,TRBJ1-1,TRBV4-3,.,TGCGCCAGCAGCCTTACTCATAGCGGCACTGAAGCTTTCTTT,CASSLTHSGTEAFF
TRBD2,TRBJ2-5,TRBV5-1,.,TGCGCCAGCCGACAAACACTAGCGGGAGCAGGGGAGACCCAGTACTTC,CASRQTLAGAGETQYF
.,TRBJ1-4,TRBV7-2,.,TGTGCCAGCAGCTTGAAGGCTTTAGATGAAAAACTGTTTTTT,CASSLKALDEKLFF
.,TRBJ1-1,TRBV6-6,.,TGTGCCAGCAGTAACCACGGGGGCTTGGTGAGCACTGAAGCTTTCTTT,CASSNHGGLVSTEAFF
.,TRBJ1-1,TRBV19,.,TGTGCCAGTAGTACCATACAGGTTCTGAACACTGAAGCTTTCTTT,CASSTIQVLNTEAFF
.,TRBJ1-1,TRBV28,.,TGTGCCAGCAGCCACGGACAGCCGAACACTGGAGCTTTCTTT,CASSHGQPNTGAFF
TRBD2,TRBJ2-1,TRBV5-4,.,TGTGCCAGCAGCTTGGGACTAGCGGGAAGGTACAATGAGCAGTTCTTC,CASSLGLAGRYNEQFF
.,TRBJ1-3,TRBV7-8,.,TGTGCCAGCACTCGGACGAAACTAGGATCTGGAAACACCATATATTTT,CASTRTKLGSGNTIYF
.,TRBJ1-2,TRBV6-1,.,TGTGCCAGCAGTGAAGCTACGGGAGGGGGACTAGGGGGCTACACCTTC,CASSEATGGGLGGYTF
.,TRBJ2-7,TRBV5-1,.,TGCGCCAGCAGCGCCACACCCGGCCCCGGGGACGAGCAGTACTTC,CASSATPGPGDEQYF
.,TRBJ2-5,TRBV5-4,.,TGTGCCAGCAGCTTGCCCAGGACTGCTCAAGAGACCCAGTACTTC,CASSLPRTAQETQYF
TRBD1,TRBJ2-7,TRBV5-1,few,TGCGCCAGCAGCTTAACAGGGGGTACCTACGAGCAGTACTTC,CASSLTGGTYEQYF
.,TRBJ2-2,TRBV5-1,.,TGCGCCAGCTCTTACGGGGGGCCTGACACCGGGGAGCTGTTTTTT,CASSYGGPDTGELFF
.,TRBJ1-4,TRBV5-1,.,TGCGCCAGCAGCTTGGTAGGCGCCGTCGAAAAACTGTTTTTT,CASSLVGAVEKLFF